A selection of T cell receptor beta chains follows, all from one sample in a study of T-cell reconstitution after alpha-beta-depleted transplantation in children. TCRdb re-called the PCR reads through MiXCR, storing one row per CDR3 protein. The sample records 60,000 to 85,000 distinct CDR3 sequences, roughly 20% being singletons. The sample in question was PBMCs, mostly from graft donor cells, obtained 360 days after TCRalphabeta/CD19-depleted stem cell transplant. These receptors all come from a male patient aged 2-9 years who had a stem cell transplant for acute lymphoblastic leukemia, so the T cells may come from the graft donor. Both conserved end residues are part of each CDR3.

V gene: TRBV12-3/TRBV12-4
CDR3 protein: CASTLFQGYEQFF

V gene: TRBV28
CDR3 protein: CASSDRERSQPQHF

V gene: TRBV13
CDR3 protein: CASSHDTSGNTGELFF

V gene: TRBV20-1
CDR3 protein: CSARGSGTSRGEQFF

V gene: TRBV5-1
CDR3 protein: CASSLVLQETQYF

V gene: TRBV21-1
CDR3 protein: CASSKADSGREGRETQYF

V gene: TRBV3-1
CDR3 protein: CASCQYGGMNTEAFF

V gene: TRBV12-3/TRBV12-4
CDR3 protein: CASTQGLRNYEQYF

V gene: TRBV10-2
CDR3 protein: CASTRTDTQYF

V gene: TRBV10-3
CDR3 protein: CAISAAYTAYEQYF

V gene: TRBV7-9
CDR3 protein: CASSQGQGSTEQYF

V gene: TRBV6-1
CDR3 protein: CASRGGGAYEQYF

V gene: TRBV11-2
CDR3 protein: CASSLEGGYTF

V gene: TRBV12-3/TRBV12-4
CDR3 protein: CASSFRLAPKNIQYF

V gene: TRBV7-8
CDR3 protein: CASSLGGLAGGVYNEQFF

V gene: TRBV6-2/TRBV6-3
CDR3 protein: CASSYSAGARWEQYF

V gene: TRBV7-9
CDR3 protein: CASSFEGQGYEQYF

V gene: TRBV5-1
CDR3 protein: CASSLVRQDTGELFF

V gene: TRBV20-1
CDR3 protein: CSARDLYEQYF

V gene: TRBV10-3
CDR3 protein: CAISGGSDTQYF

V gene: TRBV12-3/TRBV12-4
CDR3 protein: CAISGGLAGGLYQETQYF

V gene: TRBV7-6
CDR3 protein: CASSLVRTGAETQYF

V gene: TRBV12-3/TRBV12-4
CDR3 protein: CASKGWDRGRRVESVEQFF

V gene: TRBV5-1
CDR3 protein: CASSLVDRAYEQYF

V gene: TRBV30
CDR3 protein: CAWSGGGNEQFF